This entry lists 29 T cell receptor beta chains sequenced from one sample in a study of T cells in Graves' hyperthyroidism and ophthalmopathy. Authors of the study amplified TCR beta CDR3 regions from RNA transcripts. A first-round RT-PCR of the TCR CDR3 used the HTBI primer set. One entry per CDR3 protein results from TCRdb running MiXCR on the multiplex PCR reads. The table lists around 480,000 distinct CDR3 sequences, around 15% of them singletons. The specimen was blood. The origin of the receptors is a woman younger than 35 with Graves' hyperthyroidism.

The V and J genes are TRBV7-9 and TRBJ2-2; 9 bases align to TRBD2. The germline gives CDR1 SEHNR, CDR2 FQNEAQ (reference sequence). The CDR3 loop spans 16 amino acids. The V and J ends lost 3 bases and 9 bases, in that order; junction bases with no gene match: 11. The CDR3, as DNA: TGTGCCAGCAGCTTGGGGGGACTAGCAGAGAATCGGGAGCTGTTTTTT. Translated, it gives CASSLGGLAENRELFF.

This clonotype was counted at least ten times. The chain links TRBV20-1 to TRBJ2-7; 9 bases match TRBD2. The CDR3 spans 15 residues. Germline V gives CDR1 DFQATT, CDR2 SNEGSKA (reference sequence). The ends lost 0 bases at V and 4 bases at J; junction bases unmatched: 7. The CDR3 sequence: CSARDLTSGPYEQYV. The CDR3 nucleotides are TGCAGTGCTAGAGATCTTACTAGCGGGCCTTACGAGCAGTACGTC.

This clonotype was observed at least ten times. One end of the junction is discordant with germline, which a read error may explain. The CDR3 is CASSQEQRDSAGELFF. CDR3 in DNA: TGTGCCAGCAGCCAAGAGCAGCGGGACAGTGCTGGGGAACTGTTTTTT. This rearrangement joins TRBV3-1 to TRBJ2-2; D assignment may be TRBD1 or TRBD2 (7 bases each). Germline-derived CDR1 and CDR2 are LGHDT and YNNKEL (reference sequence). This CDR3 spans 16 amino acids.

This clonotype occurred a few times. The chain joins TRBV7-9 to TRBJ2-3; no firm D call. Germline V CDR1 and CDR2: SEHNR, FQNEAQ (reference sequence). The CDR3 runs 18 residues. The V gene lost 4 bases and the J gene lost 5 bases, with 25 bases spanning the gap. The CDR3 nucleotides are TGTGCCAGCAGCTCGCTCCTTTCAGGCATCATTGGCGGAGATACGCAGTATTTT. The encoded protein is CASSSLLSGIIGGDTQYF.

The chain couples TRBV9 to TRBJ2-1; 8 nucleotides line up with TRBD2. The CDR3 is made up of 14 amino acids. Germline loops: CDR1 SGDLS, CDR2 YYNGEE. V was pared by 3 bases and J by 8 bases, with 7 bases of the junction left unmatched. CDR3 residues: CASSAGTSNYEQFF. In DNA, the CDR3 is TGTGCCAGCAGCGCCGGGACTAGTAACTATGAGCAGTTCTTC.

This clonotype was seen only a few times. The CDR3 loop reads CASSIGPDSNQPQHF. CDR3 sequence (DNA): TGTGCCAGTAGTATAGGTCCAGATAGCAATCAGCCCCAGCATTTT. The chain is built from TRBV19 and TRBJ1-5; D gene uncertain. This CDR3 region has 15 residues. V was clipped by 1 base and J by 0 bases, with 7 bases between them. CDR1 is LNHDA and CDR2 is SQIVND in the germline V gene (reference sequence).

This clonotype was detected many times. The rearrangement uses TRBV11-3 and TRBJ2-3, with 10 bases matching TRBD1. This CDR3 has 15 residues. V shed 5 bases and J 2 bases; nucleotides not matched to a gene: 4. Germline V CDR1 and CDR2: SGHNT, YENEEA. CDR3 in amino acids: CASSLDRGDTDTQYF. In nucleotides, the CDR3 is TGTGCCAGCAGCCTGGACAGGGGGGACACAGATACGCAGTATTTT.

V usage is TRBV12-3 or TRBV12-4 and J usage is TRBJ1-3; no reliable D call. V dropped 4 bases and J dropped 2 bases, with 12 bases sitting between them. This CDR3 is built from 15 residues. The DNA for the CDR3 is TGTGCCAGCAGTTGGAGGTGGGCAACTGGAAACACCATATATTTT. This codes for CASSWRWATGNTIYF.

This clonotype was seen only a few times. V is TRBV9 and J is TRBJ2-1; 13 nucleotides align to TRBD2. CDR1 is SGDLS, CDR2 YYNGEE, per germline. The length of the CDR3 is 15 residues. The V segment lost 3 bases and the J segment 6 bases; nucleotides outside the gene matches: 3. The CDR3 protein is CASSAWTSGSNEQFF. As DNA, the CDR3 is TGTGCCAGCAGCGCCTGGACTAGCGGGAGCAATGAGCAGTTCTTC. Full variable domain (missing parts from reference TRBV9 and TRBJ2-1): DSGVTQTPKHLITATGQRVTLRCSPRSGDLSVYWYQQSLDQGLQFLIQYYNGEERAKGNILERFSAQQFPDLHSELNLSSLELGDSALYFCASSAWTSGSNEQFFGPGTRLTVL.

The table lists this clonotype with many counts. The rearrangement links TRBV4-1 to TRBJ1-1, with 12 bases fitting TRBD1. V was pared by 0 bases and J by 11 bases, with 7 bases of the junction left unmatched. The length of the CDR3 is 15 residues. From germline, CDR1 is MGHRA and CDR2 YSYEKL. The CDR3 DNA sequence: TGCGCCAGCAGCCAAGACTGGGGACAGGGGGCTAAGGCTTTCTTT. Amino acids: CASSQDWGQGAKAFF.

This clonotype was recorded a few times. The genes are TRBV11-3 and TRBJ1-6, with D unresolved. Germline values: CDR1 SGHNT, CDR2 YENEEA. V was trimmed by 3 bases and J by 0 bases, leaving 6 bases between them. The CDR3 consists of 15 residues. The CDR3 DNA sequence: TGTGCCAGCAGCTTTAGAGGCTCCTATAATTCACCCCTCCACTTT. It yields the protein CASSFRGSYNSPLHF.

The gene calls are TRBV28 and TRBJ2-7; TRBD1 might be the D (5 bases). Trimming left V 6 bases short and J 4 bases short, with 16 bases between. CDR1 is MDHEN and CDR2 is SYDVKM in the germline V gene. This CDR3 spans 14 amino acids. CDR3 sequence: CASSPPGQWYEQYF. DNA of the CDR3: TGTGCCAGCAGCCCCCCAGGGCAATGGTACGAGCAGTACTTC.

This chain uses TRBV5-8 with TRBJ2-1, with 13 nucleotides matching TRBD2. Germline-derived CDR1 and CDR2 are SGHTS and YDEGEE. The CDR3 has 17 residues. J lost 6 bases, V lost 2 bases, and 8 bases had no gene match. DNA of the CDR3: TGTGCCAGCAGCTTAGGGACTAGCGGGATCGGAGGCAATGAGCAGTTCTTC. Protein: CASSLGTSGIGGNEQFF.

The chain recombines TRBV24-1 with TRBJ2-1, with TRBD2 matching 8 bases. CDR3 length equals 16 residues. Germline V gene data show CDR1 as KGHDR and CDR2 as SFDVKD. After removal of 3 bases from V and 6 bases from J, the junction contained 9 bases not matched to a gene. DNA of the CDR3: TGTGCCACCAGTGATCCTTCATGGACTAGCAGCAATGAGCAGTTCTTC. Residues: CATSDPSWTSSNEQFF.

This clonotype was seen repeatedly, ten times or more. V gene TRBV30 combines with J gene TRBJ2-7, with D possibly being TRBD2 (6 bases). The CDR3 loop spans 13 amino acids. The V gene lost 2 bases and the J gene lost 0 bases, with 8 bases spanning the gap. Germline V CDR1 and CDR2: GTSNPN, SVGIG (reference sequence). In DNA, the CDR3 is TGTGCCTGGAGTCGGGAGAGCTCCTACGAGCAGTACGTC. It is translated as CAWSRESSYEQYV.

The chain carries TRBV20-1 and TRBJ2-7, with a weak D call TRBD2 (6 bases). This CDR3 has 15 residues. The V gene lost 1 base and the J gene lost 2 bases, with 15 bases spanning the gap. Per germline, CDR1 DFQATT and CDR2 SNEGSKA (reference sequence). The CDR3 nucleotides are TGCAGTGCTAGAGGGCAGCGGGCGTCCGCCTACGAGCAGTACTTC. Protein product: CSARGQRASAYEQYF.

Ten or more counts support this clonotype. The CDR3 DNA reads TGTGCCAGCATCCCGACAGGGCGTCCTCAAGAGACCCAGTACTTC. Amino acid sequence: CASIPTGRPQETQYF. This chain uses TRBV27 with TRBJ2-5; TRBD1 aligns across 7 bases. The junction had 10 bases not matched to a gene; V was cut back by 7 bases and J by 2 bases. The CDR3 has 15 amino acids. CDR1 is MNHEY, CDR2 SMNVEV, per germline (reference sequence).

A note on this clonotype: This may be a read error, as it is one base from a much larger clone. The chain has TRBV30 and TRBJ2-7; 11 nucleotides match TRBD1. CDR3 length: 14 amino acids. CDR1 and CDR2 from the germline V gene are GTSNPN and SVGIG (reference sequence). Trimming cost V 3 bases and J 9 bases; bases outside gene matches: 10. The CDR3 sequence is CAWRGQGVVGGQYF. The CDR3 region has the DNA TGTGCCTGGAGGGGACAGGGGGTGGTAGGTGGGCAGTACTTC.

The V gene is TRBV7-9, the J gene TRBJ1-2; 8 positions agree with TRBD1. Germline CDR1 and CDR2: SEHNR and FQNEAQ (reference sequence). The V and J ends lost 4 bases and 1 base, in that order; junction bases with no gene match: 8. The CDR3 has 16 amino acids. CDR3 protein: CASSSPDRGHNYGYTF. CDR3 nucleotide sequence: TGTGCCAGCAGCTCACCAGACAGGGGACATAACTATGGCTACACCTTC.

This clonotype was seen repeatedly, ten times or more. The chain uses TRBV9 and TRBJ2-5; either TRBD1 or TRBD2 may supply D (5 bases each). V lost 4 bases and J 5 bases, leaving 9 bases between the germline ends. Germline V gene data show CDR1 as SGDLS and CDR2 as YYNGEE. The CDR3 totals 12 residues. CDR3 loop: CASSSEGETQYF. CDR3 DNA sequence: TGTGCCAGCAGCTCCGAGGGGGAGACCCAGTACTTC.

This clonotype was observed at least ten times. This chain joins TRBV20-1 and TRBJ2-3; D possibly corresponds to TRBD1 (5 bases). Trimming removed 6 bases at V and 1 base at J, with 14 bases between. The germline V gene encodes CDR1 DFQATT and CDR2 SNEGSKA (reference sequence). CDR3 length equals 14 residues. The CDR3 region is CSAPADRGTDTQYF. CDR3 DNA sequence: TGCAGTGCCCCAGCCGACAGAGGCACAGATACGCAGTATTTT.

This clonotype was recorded at least ten times. V gene TRBV10-3 combines with J gene TRBJ2-6, with D unresolved. Germline V CDR1 and CDR2: ENHRY, SYGVKD. The CDR3 is made up of 13 amino acids. Trimming pared 0 bases from V and 3 bases from J, leaving 0 bases between. CDR3 in DNA: TGTGCCATCAGTGAGTCTGGGGCCAACGTCCTGACTTTC. Protein sequence: CAISESGANVLTF.

This clonotype was seen more than once but under ten times. This chain joins TRBV6-1 and TRBJ2-6; 9 nucleotides match TRBD1. This CDR3 comprises 16 residues. From germline, CDR1 is MNHNS and CDR2 SASEGT. Unmatched junction bases numbered 0, after V lost 1 base and J lost 2 bases. The CDR3 region has the DNA TGTGCCAGCAGTGAAGGGGACAGGGCTGGGGCCAACGTCCTGACTTTC. Translation gives CASSEGDRAGANVLTF.

This clonotype was counted at least ten times. The chain couples TRBV11-2 to TRBJ2-3, with 7 bases identical to TRBD2. CDR1 SGHAT and CDR2 FQNNGV come from the germline V gene. The J segment lost 4 bases and the V segment lost 5 bases, leaving 9 bases of the junction unmatched. CDR3 length: 15 residues. The CDR3 bases are TGTGCCAGCAGCGATTACGGCGGGAGTGCAGATACGCAGTATTTT. Translation gives CASSDYGGSADTQYF. Combining the CDR3 with reference TRBV11-2 and TRBJ2-3 gives the whole variable domain EAGVAQSPRYKIIEKRQSVAFWCNPISGHATLYWYQQILGQGPKLLIQFQNNGVVDDSQLPKDRFSAERLKGVDSTLKIQPAKLEDSAVYLCASSDYGGSADTQYFGPGTRLTVL.

This clonotype was seen ten or more times. V usage is TRBV20-1 and J usage is TRBJ2-2, with TRBD2 matching over 7 bases. Germline lookup yields CDR1 DFQATT and CDR2 SNEGSKA (reference sequence). CDR3 size: 18 residues. The junction had 12 bases not matched to a gene; V was cut back by 1 base and J by 1 base. CDR3 protein: CSARAILQAGQNTGELFF. The CDR3 DNA reads as TGCAGTGCTAGAGCCATCCTCCAAGCGGGGCAGAACACCGGGGAGCTGTTTTTT.

This chain uses TRBV13 with TRBJ2-5; D gene unclear. The CDR3 has 15 amino acids. Germline V gives CDR1 PRHDT, CDR2 FYEKMQ (reference sequence). Trimming removed 1 base from V and 4 bases from J, with 13 bases in between. The CDR3 DNA is TGTGCCAGCAGCTTAGATAGTGGTAGGCGAGAGACCCAGTACTTC. Translation: CASSLDSGRRETQYF.

This clonotype was counted a few times. V is TRBV5-1 and J is TRBJ2-2; D gene unclear. Germline-derived CDR1 and CDR2 are SGHRS and YFSETQ. Trimming took 5 bases from V and 5 from J, leaving 10 bases between them. CDR3 length: 13 amino acids. The CDR3 protein is CASSFGFTGELFF. The CDR3, as DNA: TGCGCCAGCAGTTTCGGCTTTACCGGGGAGCTGTTTTTT.

This clonotype occurred many times. The chain combines TRBV7-8 with TRBJ2-7, with D unclear. The germline V gene encodes CDR1 SGHVS and CDR2 FQNEAQ. This CDR3 region has 11 residues. Trimming took off 5 bases at V and 6 bases at J, with 8 bases between the two ends. CDR3 sequence (DNA): TGTGCCAGCAGCCCTTTCACCGAGCAGTACTTC. Amino acid sequence: CASSPFTEQYF.

This clonotype was detected only a few times. The chain has TRBV4-2 and TRBJ1-4; D is unclear. The ends were cut back, 6 bases at V and 8 bases at J, with 13 bases in the middle. This CDR3 contains 13 residues. CDR1 and CDR2 from the germline V gene are LGHNA and YNFKEQ. DNA of the CDR3: TGTGCCAGCAGTGTCGGCGTTGAAGAAAAACTGTTTTTT. This sequence encodes CASSVGVEEKLFF.